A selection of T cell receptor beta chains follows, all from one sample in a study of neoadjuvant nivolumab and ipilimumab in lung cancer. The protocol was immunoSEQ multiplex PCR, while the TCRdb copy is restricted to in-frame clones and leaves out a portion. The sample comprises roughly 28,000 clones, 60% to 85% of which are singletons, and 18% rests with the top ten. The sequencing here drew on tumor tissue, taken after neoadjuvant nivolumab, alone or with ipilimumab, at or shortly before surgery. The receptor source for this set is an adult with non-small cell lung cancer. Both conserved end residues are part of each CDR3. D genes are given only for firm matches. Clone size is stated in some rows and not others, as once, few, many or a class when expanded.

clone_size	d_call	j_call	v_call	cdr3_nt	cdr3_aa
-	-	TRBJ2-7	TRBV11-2	TGTGCCAGCAGCTTTGGTGAGGGGTTACCTCGCGAGCAGTACTTC	CASSFGEGLPREQYF
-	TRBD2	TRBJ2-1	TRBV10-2	TGCGCCAGCAGTTTAGCGGGGGGGCCGGGTGAGCAGTTCTTC	CASSLAGGPGEQFF
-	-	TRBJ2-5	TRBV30	TGTGCCTGGAACAGAGGGGGGCGTGAGACCCAGTACTTC	CAWNRGGRETQYF
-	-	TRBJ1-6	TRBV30	TGTGCCTGGAACTCCTATAATTCACCCCTCCACTTT	CAWNSYNSPLHF
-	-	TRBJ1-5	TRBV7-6	TGTGCCAGCAGCTTAGCGCCAGGTAGCAATCAGCCCCAGCATTTT	CASSLAPGSNQPQHF
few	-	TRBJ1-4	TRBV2	TGTGCCAGCAGTGATCGGGCTTGGAGTAATGAAAAACTGTTTTTT	CASSDRAWSNEKLFF
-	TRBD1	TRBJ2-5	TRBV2	TGTGCCAGCAGTCCTGGGACAGAGGGGACCCAGTACTTC	CASSPGTEGTQYF
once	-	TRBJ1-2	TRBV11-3	TGTGCCAGCAGCCCACCCCTACAAAATAACTATGGCTACACCTTC	CASSPPLQNNYGYTF
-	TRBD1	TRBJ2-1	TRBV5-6	TGTGCCAGCAGCTCAGGGGGCTTGAATGAGCAGTTCTTC	CASSSGGLNEQFF
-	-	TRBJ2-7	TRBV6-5	TGTGCCAGCAGTTACTCGAGGTCGGATTTCTCCTACGAGCAGTACTTC	CASSYSRSDFSYEQYF
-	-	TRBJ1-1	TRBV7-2	TGTGCCAGCAGCTTGGGACAGAACACTGAAGCTTTCTTT	CASSLGQNTEAFF
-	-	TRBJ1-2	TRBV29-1	TGCAGCGTTGCATCATCGACGGTTTCCTATGGCTACACCTTC	CSVASSTVSYGYTF
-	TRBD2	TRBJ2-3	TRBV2	TGTGCCAGCAGTCTCGGGACTAATCGACTCACAGATACGCAGTATTTT	CASSLGTNRLTDTQYF
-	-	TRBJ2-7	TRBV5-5	TGTGCCAGCAGCTTGGGAGGCAGGTACGAGCAGTACTTC	CASSLGGRYEQYF
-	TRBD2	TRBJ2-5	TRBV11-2	TGTGCCAGCAGCTTAGTTTCGACTAGCGGGGGGGCCAGGGAGACCCAGTACTTC	CASSLVSTSGGARETQYF
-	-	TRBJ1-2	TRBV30	TGTGCCTGGAGTGTAGGTGGGGCTTTTGGCTACACCTTC	CAWSVGGAFGYTF
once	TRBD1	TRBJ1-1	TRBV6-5	TGTGCCAGCAGACCCGGGACAGGGGCGTCGGGGGCTTTCTTT	CASRPGTGASGAFF
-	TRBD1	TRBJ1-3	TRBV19	TGTGCCAGTAGTAAGGGGGCCACTGGAAACACCATATATTTT	CASSKGATGNTIYF
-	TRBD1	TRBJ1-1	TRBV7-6	TGTGCCAGCAGACCTCGGACAGGGGGCCGCTTATTGATGAACACTGAAGCTTTCTTT	CASRPRTGGRLLMNTEAFF
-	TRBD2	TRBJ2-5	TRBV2	TGTGCCAGCAGCAGACTAGCGGGGGGGCGAGAGACCCAGTACTTC	CASSRLAGGRETQYF
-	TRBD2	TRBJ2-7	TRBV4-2	TGTGCCAGCAGCCCAGGACTAGCGGGGGCCCAAGGGGGAGAGCAGTACTTC	CASSPGLAGAQGGEQYF
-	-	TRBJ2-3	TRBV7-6	TGTGCCAGCAGCTTAGTCAGCCTTACTAGCACAGATACGCAGTATTTT	CASSLVSLTSTDTQYF
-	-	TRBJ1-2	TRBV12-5	TGTGCTAGTGGGCGTGCGGGGGATGGCTACACCTTC	CASGRAGDGYTF
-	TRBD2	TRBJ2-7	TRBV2	TGTGCCAGCAGAGAACTAGCGGGGGGCTCCTACGAGCAGTACTTC	CASRELAGGSYEQYF
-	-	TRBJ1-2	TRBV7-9	TGTGCCAGCAGCCAAGACAGTGGAAACTATGGCTACACCTTC	CASSQDSGNYGYTF
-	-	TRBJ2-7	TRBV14	TGTGCCAGCAGCCCCCTGGGGGGGGCGGGTGAGCAGTACTTC	CASSPLGGAGEQYF
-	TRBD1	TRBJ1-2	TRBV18	TGTGCCAGCTCACCGACGGGACAGGGGAACTATGGCTACACCTTC	CASSPTGQGNYGYTF
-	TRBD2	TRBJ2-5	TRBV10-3	TGTGCCACCGGGACTAGCGGGGGAGAGACCCAGTACTTC	CATGTSGGETQYF
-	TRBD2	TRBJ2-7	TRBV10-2	TGCGCCAGCAGTGAACGGGGGGGGTCCTACGAGCAGTACTTC	CASSERGGSYEQYF
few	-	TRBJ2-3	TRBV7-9	TGTGCCAGCAGCCTAAGGACCTGGGCAGATACGCAGTATTTT	CASSLRTWADTQYF
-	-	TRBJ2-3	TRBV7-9	TGTGCCAGCAGCTACCAGACATCTAGCACAGATACGCAGTATTTT	CASSYQTSSTDTQYF
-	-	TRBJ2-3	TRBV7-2	TGTGCCAGCAGCTTAGTGGTCTTCACAGATACGCAGTATTTT	CASSLVVFTDTQYF
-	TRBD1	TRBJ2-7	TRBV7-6	TGTGCCAGCAGCTCGCCGGGACAGGGTAACGAGCAGTACTTC	CASSSPGQGNEQYF
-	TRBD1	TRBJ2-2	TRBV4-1	TGCGCCAGCAGCCGGGGACAGACCGGCGCGAACACCGGGGAGCTGTTTTTT	CASSRGQTGANTGELFF
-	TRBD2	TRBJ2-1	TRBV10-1	TGCGCCAGCAGCTTGACTAGCGGGGGGGCCGGTGAGCAGTTCTTC	CASSLTSGGAGEQFF
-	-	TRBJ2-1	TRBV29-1	TGCAGCGTCGTGAGCGGCGCCGGGGACAATGAGCAGTTCTTC	CSVVSGAGDNEQFF
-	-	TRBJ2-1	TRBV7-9	TGTGCCAGCAGCTTATTGGCGGGCTACAATGAGCAGTTCTTC	CASSLLAGYNEQFF
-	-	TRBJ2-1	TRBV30	TGTGCCTGGCGGGTCTCCTACAATGAGCAGTTCTTC	CAWRVSYNEQFF
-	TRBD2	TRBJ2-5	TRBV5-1	TGCGCCAGCAGAGTGGGACTAGCGGACTATCAAGAGACCCAGTACTTC	CASRVGLADYQETQYF
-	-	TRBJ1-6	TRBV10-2	TGCGCCAGCAGTGAGTCGGTGTGGGGAAATTCACCCCTCCACTTT	CASSESVWGNSPLHF
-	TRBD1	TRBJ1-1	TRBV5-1	TGCGCCAGCGGACAGGGTGGGAACACTGAAGCTTTCTTT	CASGQGGNTEAFF
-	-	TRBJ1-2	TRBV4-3	TGCGCCAGCAGCCAATTCGTGTTTTCCGCTGGTGGCTACACCTTC	CASSQFVFSAGGYTF
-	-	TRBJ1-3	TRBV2	TGTGCCAGCAGTCCCCGAGGTGGCTCTGGAAACACCATATATTTT	CASSPRGGSGNTIYF
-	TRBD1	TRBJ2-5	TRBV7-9	TGTGCCAGCAGCCTTTGGACAGGGGAAGAGACCCAGTACTTC	CASSLWTGEETQYF
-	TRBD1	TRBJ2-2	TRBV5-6	TGTGCCAGCAGCCCGACAGGGGGCGGCGGGGAGCTGTTTTTT	CASSPTGGGGELFF
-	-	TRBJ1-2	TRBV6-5	TGTGCCAGCAGTTTCGGACCAAGGCTCACCTTC	CASSFGPRLTF
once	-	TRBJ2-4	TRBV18	TGTGCCAGCTCACCAAGCCGGCTTAACATTCAGTACTTC	CASSPSRLNIQYF
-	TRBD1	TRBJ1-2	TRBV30	TGTGCCTGGAGTGTACAAGGCAGGGGGTTTGGGTATGGCTACACCTTC	CAWSVQGRGFGYGYTF
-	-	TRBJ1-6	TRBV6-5	TGTGCCAGCAGTTACTCGAGGAGGGGCGGATCACCCCTCCACTTT	CASSYSRRGGSPLHF
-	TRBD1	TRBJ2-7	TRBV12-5	TGTGCTAGTGGTTTGGGTGGGGACAGCTACGAGCAGTACTTC	CASGLGGDSYEQYF
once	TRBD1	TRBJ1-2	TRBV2	TGTGCCAGCAGAGGGACAGGGGCAGTATTTGGCTACACCTTC	CASRGTGAVFGYTF
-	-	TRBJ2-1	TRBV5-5	TGTGCCAGCAGCTCCCTACCCCGAGCGCATGAGCAGTTCTTC	CASSSLPRAHEQFF
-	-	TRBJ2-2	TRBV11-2	TGTGCCAGCAGCTTAGCCGGGGCCGGGGAGCTGTTTTTT	CASSLAGAGELFF
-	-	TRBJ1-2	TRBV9	TGTGCCAGCAGCCCCACTCGGGGCGGTGGCTACACCTTC	CASSPTRGGGYTF
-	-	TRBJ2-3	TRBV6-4	TGTGCCAGCAGTGACGGGGGGGCCGGCACAGATACGCAGTATTTT	CASSDGGAGTDTQYF
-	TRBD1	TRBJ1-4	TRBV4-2	TGTGCCAGCAGATCGACAGGGGGCGAAAAACTGTTTTTT	CASRSTGGEKLFF
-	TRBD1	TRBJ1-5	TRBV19	TGTGCCAGTAGTACGACAGGGGGCTACCATCAGCCCCAGCATTTT	CASSTTGGYHQPQHF